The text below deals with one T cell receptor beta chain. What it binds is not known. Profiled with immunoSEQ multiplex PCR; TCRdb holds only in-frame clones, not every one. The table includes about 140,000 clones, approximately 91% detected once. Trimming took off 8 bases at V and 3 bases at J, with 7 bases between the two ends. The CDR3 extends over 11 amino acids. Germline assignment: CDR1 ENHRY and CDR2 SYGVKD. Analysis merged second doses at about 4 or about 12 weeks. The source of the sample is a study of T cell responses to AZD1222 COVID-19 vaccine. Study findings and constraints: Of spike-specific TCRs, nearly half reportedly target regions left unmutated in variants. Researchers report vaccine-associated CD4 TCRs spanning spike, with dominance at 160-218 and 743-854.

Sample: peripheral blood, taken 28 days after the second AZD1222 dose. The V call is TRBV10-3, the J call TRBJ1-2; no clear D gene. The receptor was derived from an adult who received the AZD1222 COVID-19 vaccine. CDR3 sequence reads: CAIQADYGYTF. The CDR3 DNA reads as TGTGCCATCCAAGCGGACTATGGCTACACCTTC.